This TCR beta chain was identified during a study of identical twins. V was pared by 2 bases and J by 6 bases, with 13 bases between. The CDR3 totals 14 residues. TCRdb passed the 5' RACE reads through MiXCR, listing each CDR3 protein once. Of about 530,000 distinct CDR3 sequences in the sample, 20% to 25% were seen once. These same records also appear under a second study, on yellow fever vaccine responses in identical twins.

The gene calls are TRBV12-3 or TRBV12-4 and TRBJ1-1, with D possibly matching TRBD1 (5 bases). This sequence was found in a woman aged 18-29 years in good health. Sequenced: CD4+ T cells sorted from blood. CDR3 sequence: CASSLRGVPAEAFF. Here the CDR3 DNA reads TGTGCCAGCAGTTTAAGAGGGGTCCCCGCTGAAGCTTTCTTT.